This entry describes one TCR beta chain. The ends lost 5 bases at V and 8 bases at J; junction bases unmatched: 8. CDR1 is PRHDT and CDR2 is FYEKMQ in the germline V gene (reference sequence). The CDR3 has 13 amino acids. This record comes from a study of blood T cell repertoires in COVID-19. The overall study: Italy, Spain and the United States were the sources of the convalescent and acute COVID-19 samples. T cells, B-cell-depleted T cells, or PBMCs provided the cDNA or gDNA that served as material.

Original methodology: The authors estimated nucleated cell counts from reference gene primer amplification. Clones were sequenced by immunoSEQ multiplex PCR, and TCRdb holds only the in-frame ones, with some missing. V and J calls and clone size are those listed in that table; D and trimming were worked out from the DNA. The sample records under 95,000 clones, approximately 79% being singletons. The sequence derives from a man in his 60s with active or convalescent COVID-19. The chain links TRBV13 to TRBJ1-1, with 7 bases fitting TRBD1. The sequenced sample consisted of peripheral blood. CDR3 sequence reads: CASSPMTGMEAFF. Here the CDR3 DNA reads TGTGCCAGCAGCCCCATGACAGGGATGGAAGCTTTCTTT. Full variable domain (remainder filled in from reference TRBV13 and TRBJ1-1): AAGVIQSPRHLIKEKRETATLKCYPIPRHDTVYWYQQGPGQDPQFLISFYEKMQSDKGSIPDRFSAQQFSDYHSELNMSSLELGDSALYFCASSPMTGMEAFFGQGTRLTVV.